This TCR beta chain was documented in a study of tissue T cells after allogeneic stem cell transplantation. A remark on this clone: Gene names follow the mouse nomenclature.

Measured with immunoSEQ multiplex PCR; TCRdb has only the in-frame clones, and not every one. The sample comprises thousands of clones, approximately 59% of which are singletons, and around 28% rests with the top ten. Time point of the sample: mouse harvest day 7 after allogeneic transplant. Tail vein injection delivered 10^7 T-cell-depleted bone marrow cells and 10^6 splenic CD5+ T cells. Mice had MHC-mismatched B6 into BALB/c GVHD, sampled day 7 or 14. The sample was spleen. This TCR was sampled from a female BALB/c mouse given C57BL/6 T cells with graft-versus-host disease after an allogeneic hematopoietic cell transplant.

The CDR3 DNA, read in part, is TGTGCCAGCAGCTACAGGGGGAACACCTTGTAC. Translated: CASSYRGNTLY. The complete CDR3 protein is CASSYRGNTLYF. V usage is TRBV4 and J usage is TRBJ2-4; TRBD1 agrees at 7 bases. Read data end 1 residue before the CDR3 end; the end is taken from the germline J gene. The CDR3 loop spans 12 amino acids. J lost 6 bases, V lost 3 bases, and 0 bases had no gene match. From germline, CDR1 is LGHDT and CDR2 YNNKQL (reference sequence).